This T cell receptor (beta chain) was recovered during a study of cytomegalovirus exposure and HLA in healthy donors. General study findings and limits: According to a later analysis, TCR clusters from the first cohort tended to co-occur in the roughly 110 validation repertoires. Cytomegalovirus association was listed for 150 or so TCR beta chains. Rare TCR sequences dominated, though some public TCRs recurred in many donors.

Profiled with immunoSEQ multiplex PCR; TCRdb holds only in-frame clones, not every one. The sample lists approximately 120,000 clones, about 88% occurring once. CDR3 length equals 17 residues. Trimming removed 1 base from V and 2 bases from J; junction bases left unmatched: 6. The germline V gene has CDR1 MDHEN and CDR2 SYDVKM. In this sample, this clone turned up once. What it binds is not known. Sequenced material: PBMCs. The sequence was collected from a woman between 18 and 30 years old in good health and CMV-seronegative. V gene TRBV28 combines with J gene TRBJ2-3, with 10 bases that match TRBD2. As DNA, the CDR3 is TGTGCCAGCAGTTTATTGGCTAGCGGGAGCCCCACAGATACGCAGTATTTT. The encoded protein is CASSLLASGSPTDTQYF.